This TCR beta chain is from a study of T cell clonality in common variable immunodeficiency. This clone was seen ten or more times. The missing CDR3 end, 3 residues past where the read stops, is filled in from the germline J gene. In the same sample, other DNA sequences code for this CDR3. Only in-frame clones appear in the TCRdb table, and some are missing; sequencing was by immunoSEQ multiplex PCR. The sample is made up of around 40,000 clones, none counted only once. CDR1 and CDR2 (germline): SGHNT, YYREEE (reference sequence). V dropped 1 base and J dropped 1 base, with 11 bases sitting between them. The CDR3 loop spans 15 amino acids.

This rearrangement joins TRBV5-4 to TRBJ1-1; tentative D call: TRBD1 (5 bases). Sequencing was done on a sample of peripheral blood mononuclear cells. The origin of this receptor is a person between 18 and 70 years old in good health. The sequenced part of the CDR3 DNA is TGTGCCAGCAGCTTGTATGGGGCGAAGAACACTGAA. It encodes CASSLYGAKNTE. The CDR3 reads in full as CASSLYGAKNTEAFF. The whole variable domain, remainder taken from reference TRBV5-4 and TRBJ1-1, is ETGVTQSPTHLIKTRGQQVTLRCSSQSGHNTVSWYQQALGQGPQFIFQYYREEENGRGNFPPRFSGLQFPNYSSELNVNALELDDSALYLCASSLYGAKNTEAFFGQGTRLTVV.